This TCR beta chain was retrieved from a study of blood T cell repertoires in COVID-19. Sequencing was performed with immunoSEQ multiplex PCR; in TCRdb, only in-frame clones are kept and a portion is missing. The sample lists 80,000 to 100,000 clones; over 75% were seen once. Trimming cost V 1 base and J 5 bases, with 20 bases left between them. Germline V gives CDR1 KGHSY, CDR2 FQNENV. There are 17 residues in the CDR3. This clone was recorded once. This sequence originates from a woman aged 80 or older with active or convalescent COVID-19. The specimen sequenced was peripheral blood. The chain joins TRBV16 to TRBJ1-2; maybe TRBD1 (6 bases). The CDR3 DNA sequence: TGTGCCAGCAGCCAATTGGGGAAGACAGGTGGAAATTATGGCTACACCTTC. Its translation: CASSQLGKTGGNYGYTF.